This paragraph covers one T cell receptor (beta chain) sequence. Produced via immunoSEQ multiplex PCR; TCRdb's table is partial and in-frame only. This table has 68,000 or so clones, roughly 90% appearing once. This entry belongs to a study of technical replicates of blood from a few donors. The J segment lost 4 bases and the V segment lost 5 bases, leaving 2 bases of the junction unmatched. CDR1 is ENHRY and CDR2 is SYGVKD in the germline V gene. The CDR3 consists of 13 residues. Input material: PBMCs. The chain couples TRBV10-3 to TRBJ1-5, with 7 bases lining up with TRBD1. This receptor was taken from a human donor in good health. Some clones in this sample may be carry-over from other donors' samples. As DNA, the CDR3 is TGTGCCATCAGTTTGACAGGGAATCAGCCCCAGCATTTT. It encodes CAISLTGNQPQHF.